The rows below give T cell receptor beta chains drawn from one sample of a study of blood T cells in healthy people across ages. TCRdb re-called the 5' RACE reads through MiXCR, storing one row per CDR3 protein. Of over 750,000 distinct CDR3 sequences listed, just under 25% are singletons. These sequences were also reported in another study, on T cells of mothers and their children.

Sequencing input: blood. Receptor source: a boy between 5 and 17 years old in good health. CDR3s leave out the opening cysteine and the closing phenylalanine or tryptophan. A D gene is named only where the DNA matches it firmly.

V gene	J gene	D gene	CDR3 protein
TRBV6-2/TRBV6-3	TRBJ2-3	-	ASSYSTLDTQY
TRBV2	TRBJ1-1	-	ASSEFGPVGGGTEAF
TRBV10-3	-	-	ATSQGLDRYEQY
TRBV20-1	TRBJ2-5	TRBD2	SAFKTSGYQETQY
TRBV3-1	TRBJ1-1	-	ASSPTSSGTTEAF
TRBV5-6	TRBJ2-3	-	ASSLAGLLTVGTQY
TRBV5-1	-	TRBD1	ASSPTGTGEENEQF
TRBV20-1	TRBJ1-2	-	SARERGPGAVRKNYGYT
TRBV7-2	TRBJ2-5	-	ASRSPGVETQY
TRBV7-9	TRBJ2-7	TRBD1	ASSPRTGYEQY
TRBV20-1	TRBJ2-2	-	SATPPTRGETGELF
TRBV13	-	TRBD2	ASSQRGGWTNNEQF
TRBV7-9	TRBJ2-3	-	ASSLVPSGDTQC
TRBV15	-	-	ASDSSPYEQY
TRBV28	TRBJ1-1	TRBD1	ASNDRGRGTEAF
TRBV6-2/TRBV6-3	TRBJ2-5	TRBD2	ASRPLGLAGASEF
TRBV4-3	TRBJ2-7	-	ASSQEVLGQSYEQY
TRBV20-1	TRBJ2-4	TRBD1	SAVFRQGDDIQY
TRBV6-2/TRBV6-3	-	TRBD1	ANSYTHGTGAYNEQF
TRBV29-1	TRBJ2-7	TRBD1	SAGTGAYEQY
TRBV9	TRBJ1-5	-	ASSVGVHNQPQH
TRBV28	TRBJ2-7	-	ASSSLTGDYEQY
TRBV27	TRBJ1-1	-	ASRGEGTTGEAF
TRBV9	TRBJ2-3	TRBD2	ASSSTSGSGPDTQY
TRBV27	TRBJ2-2	-	ASSSDGDTGELF
TRBV15	TRBJ1-1	TRBD1	ATSRGRDRNTEAF
TRBV10-3	TRBJ2-1	TRBD2	AIGTSGSMAEQF
TRBV5-1	TRBJ2-5	-	ASSLGGLTKETQY
TRBV5-1	TRBJ2-3	-	ASSFVPWADTQY
TRBV3-1	TRBJ2-7	-	ASSKTVSYEQY
TRBV18	TRBJ1-3	-	ASSVGSSGNTIY
TRBV28	TRBJ2-5	-	ASSSTGTAIQETQY
TRBV4-2	TRBJ2-3	TRBD1	ASRQVGQGISTDTQY
TRBV6-5	TRBJ2-3	TRBD2	ASRPPAGGQDTQY
TRBV20-1	TRBJ2-5	-	SARGLSGQGDETQY
TRBV4-3	-	-	ASSQDELREQY
TRBV20-1	TRBJ2-1	TRBD2	SAPGLVGNEQF
TRBV20-1	TRBJ2-5	TRBD2	SAPGLSARETQY
TRBV12-3/TRBV12-4	TRBJ2-7	-	ASSPDTGHEQY
TRBV5-4	TRBJ2-6	-	ASSLSVDSGANVLT
TRBV12-5	TRBJ2-5	TRBD2	ASGAGRSGLQETQY
TRBV3-1	TRBJ1-2	TRBD1	ASSQELTGVDGYT
TRBV6-5	TRBJ1-2	-	ASRTKGLGYT
TRBV20-1	TRBJ2-5	-	SAMGLRTLTETQY
TRBV29-1	TRBJ2-3	-	SVEGTEDEDTQY
TRBV10-3	TRBJ2-7	-	AIRELPYEQY
TRBV4-2	TRBJ2-5	-	ASSQERTEQETQY
TRBV28	-	-	ASSLRGYSSYEQY
TRBV29-1	TRBJ1-1	-	SVRIVGNTEAF